This T cell receptor beta chain was retrieved from a study of CXCR3-negative and CXCR3-positive naive CD8 T cells. Across the whole study: Sequencing gave some 140 million TRB reads overall, about 1.5 +/- 0.3 million per library.

The libraries of TRB cDNA were constructed through 5' RACE using UMI labels. TCRdb re-called the 5' RACE reads; every CDR3 protein appears as one record, without DNA. Across 65,000 to 85,000 distinct CDR3 sequences, the top ten clones capture roughly 1.5% of the sample. Study-level results: Between one naive subset and the other, surface CD5 was comparable, and TCR strength was inferred from TRB CDR3 properties. Unlike memory cells, which differed, naive CXCR3-negative and CXCR3-positive cells had similar TRBV-TRBJ usage. Higher TRB CDR3 hydrophobicity marked CXCR3-positive naive cells relative to CXCR3-negative naive cells.

Notes on this clonotype: Its matching antigen is unknown.

This CDR3 has 14 residues. In germline, CDR1 is LNHDA, CDR2 SQIVND (reference sequence). This sequence joins TRBV19 and TRBJ2-5; with no DNA, the TCRdb D assignment of TRBD1 cannot be verified. This clonotype originated in a human donor in good health. Some clones in this sample may be carry-over from other donors' samples. The sample comprised naive CXCR3- CD8+ T cells from blood. Described subset: CD45RO-CCR7+CD27+CD95- naive CD8+ T cells lacking CXCR3 (TNR3-). Here the CDR3 reads CASSPPGGRETQYF. The complete variable domain, with remaining parts taken from reference TRBV19 and TRBJ2-5, reads DGGITQSPKYLFRKEGQNVTLSCEQNLNHDAMYWYRQDPGQGLRLIYYSQIVNDFQKGDIAEGYSVSREKKESFPLTVTSAQKNPTAFYLCASSPPGGRETQYFGPGTRLLVL.